The 29 T cell receptor beta chains below were found in one sample sequenced in a study of glioma-infiltrating T cells. The iRepertoire nested amplicon-rescue multiplex PCR amplified TCR alpha and beta CDR3s from RNA. TCRdb used MiXCR to reprocess the multiplex PCR reads, holding one entry per CDR3 protein. The data contain some 1,000 distinct CDR3 sequences, around three fifths of them singletons. The sample consisted of glioma tissue, nonneoplastic brain tissue, or PBMCs (not recorded which). All receptors derive from a human donor with low-grade glioma or glioblastoma, undergoing nonglioma brain surgery, or in good health (not recorded which).

The gene calls are TRBV6-2 or TRBV6-3 and TRBJ2-3; the match to TRBD2 covers 12 bases. The CDR3 length is 15 residues. V lost 9 bases to trimming and J lost 3 bases; unmatched junction nucleotides: 7. Germline lookup yields CDR1 MNHEY and CDR2 SVGEGT. DNA of the CDR3: TGTGCCAGTCTTTCGACTAGCGGGAGAACAGATACGCAGTATTTT. Protein sequence: CASLSTSGRTDTQYF.

This clonotype counts as hyperexpanded. CDR3 in amino acids: CASSYRDRSTDTQYF. CDR3 bases: TGTGCCAGCAGTTACCGGGACAGGAGCACAGATACGCAGTATTTT. This chain connects TRBV6-2 or TRBV6-3 to TRBJ2-3; 8 bases agree with TRBD1. Germline values: CDR1 MNHEY, CDR2 SVGEGT. J was trimmed by 0 bases and V by 2 bases; bases with no gene match: 1. The CDR3 is made up of 15 amino acids.

This clonotype is judged large. The V and J genes are TRBV4-1 and TRBJ2-3; 8 bases map to TRBD2. The CDR3 spans 16 residues. Trimming cost V 5 bases and J 4 bases; bases outside gene matches: 11. CDR1 and CDR2 from the germline V gene are MGHRA and YSYEKL. CDR3 sequence: CASSSQRGLGSDTQYF. The CDR3 region has the DNA TGCGCCAGCAGCTCCCAGCGGGGGCTAGGATCAGATACGCAGTATTTT.

Points on this clonotype: Compared with germline, one end of the junction differs, possibly owing to a read error. The chain carries TRBV27 and TRBJ1-1; tentative D call: TRBD1 (6 bases). Germline loops: CDR1 MNHEY, CDR2 SMNVEV (reference sequence). The CDR3 consists of 13 residues. The CDR3, as DNA: TGCGCCAGCCACGACACAGGGAGGACTGAAGCTTTCTTT. Amino acid sequence: CASHDTGRTEAFF.

This clonotype was recorded a few times. V and J are TRBV27 and TRBJ1-1, with 9 bases that match TRBD1. The V gene end was trimmed by 9 bases and the J gene end by 2 bases; junction bases not matched to a gene: 7. Germline V lookup: CDR1 MNHEY, CDR2 SMNVEV (reference sequence). The CDR3 length is 14 residues. Written as DNA, the CDR3 is TGTGCCAGTCTATGGGGACAGGGAAACACTGAAGCTTTCTTT. Translating gives CASLWGQGNTEAFF.

Judged by abundance, this clonotype is medium-sized. The gene calls are TRBV29-1 and TRBJ2-3; D tentatively fits TRBD1 or TRBD2 (5 bases each). The CDR3 is made up of 14 amino acids. Per the germline V gene, CDR1 is SQVTM and CDR2 is ANQGSEA. Trimming pared 7 bases from V and 3 bases from J, leaving 17 bases between. CDR3: CSALPGAQTDTQYF. Here the CDR3 DNA reads TGCAGCGCTCTGCCCGGGGCGCAGACAGATACGCAGTATTTT.

For this clonotype: At one end, the junction sequence differs from germline, possibly due to a read error. This sequence joins TRBV28 and TRBJ1-1, with D possibly matching TRBD1 (6 bases). CDR3 length: 12 amino acids. The germline V gene encodes CDR1 MDHEN and CDR2 SYDVKM. This chain's CDR3 is CASSVRDTEVFF. The CDR3, as DNA: TGTGCTAGCAGTGTCCGGGACACAGAAGTCTTCTTT.

This clonotype is large by share. The gene calls are TRBV2 and TRBJ1-4; 7 nucleotides align to TRBD1. CDR1 and CDR2 from the germline V gene are SNHLY and FYNNEI. V was clipped by 7 bases and J by 3 bases; unmatched bases: 14. The CDR3 is 17 amino acids. In nucleotides, the CDR3 is TGTGCCAGCACACGACAGGGCGTCAGGAGTGCTAATGAAAAACTGTTTTTT. Protein sequence: CASTRQGVRSANEKLFF.

The J gene is TRBJ2-3, the V gene TRBV27; 8 bases match TRBD2. This CDR3 is built from 14 residues. The germline V gene has CDR1 MNHEY and CDR2 SMNVEV (reference sequence). The V gene end was trimmed by 6 bases and the J gene end by 6 bases; junction bases not matched to a gene: 8. The CDR3 spells CASRGGGGRDTQYF. The CDR3 DNA reads TGTGCCAGCAGAGGTGGCGGGGGGAGGGATACGCAGTATTTT.

This clonotype is deemed medium-sized. The V and J genes are TRBV3-1 and TRBJ2-3; no firm D call. V gave up 4 bases and J gave up 3 bases, with 11 bases separating them. Germline CDR1 and CDR2: LGHDT and YNNKEL (reference sequence). The CDR3 has 14 residues. CDR3 DNA sequence: TGTGCCAGCAGCCCTCCCGATGGGACAGATACGCAGTATTTT. It specifies CASSPPDGTDTQYF.

This clonotype is large within its sample. The chain carries TRBV3-1 and TRBJ2-7, with D unclear. In germline, CDR1 is LGHDT, CDR2 YNNKEL (reference sequence). The V and J ends lost 0 bases and 6 bases respectively, with 15 bases between them. This CDR3 contains 15 residues. The CDR3: CASSQDGAVLGEQYF. The CDR3 bases are TGTGCCAGCAGCCAAGATGGTGCGGTCCTGGGCGAGCAGTACTTC.

A note on this clonotype: A junction end diverges from the germline sequence, so it may reflect a read error. This CDR3 reads CASSRSYGQYF. Written as DNA, the CDR3 is TGTGCCAGCAGTCGTTCCTACGGGCAGTACTTC. This rearrangement joins TRBV27 to TRBJ2-7; D unclear. From germline, CDR1 is MNHEY and CDR2 SMNVEV (reference sequence). The CDR3 is made up of 11 amino acids.

Of note for this clonotype: No DNA is shown, since the ends of the CDR3 on it are uncertain; the CDR3 is the one TCRdb lists. The CDR3 here is CASSLWGQGSSEAFF. The chain employs TRBV27 and TRBJ1-1; the table's D gene call, TRBD1, was not cross checked with the DNA. In germline, CDR1 is MNHEY, CDR2 SMNVEV (reference sequence). The CDR3 adds up to 15 amino acids, both ends counted.

The DNA for the CDR3 is TGTGCCAGCAGCTCCATGACAGGGGGAGTCCACGAGCAGTACTTC. Protein product: CASSSMTGGVHEQYF. The chain combines TRBV7-8 with TRBJ2-7; 9 bases align to TRBD1. The junction had 9 bases not matched to a gene; V was cut back by 4 bases and J by 5 bases. The CDR3 runs 15 residues. The germline V gene has CDR1 SGHVS and CDR2 FQNEAQ.

As for this clonotype: Because the CDR3 is missing its conserved closing phenylalanine or tryptophan, this is likely a read error. No DNA is shown, since the ends of the CDR3 on it are uncertain; the CDR3 is the one TCRdb lists. J is TRBJ1-5 and V is TRBV7-2. Germline loops: CDR1 SGHTA, CDR2 FQGNSA. The CDR3 spans 12 residues, counting both ends. This CDR3 reads CASSGSNQNQQV.

Within the sample, this clonotype is medium-sized (0.01 to 0.1%). The V gene is TRBV12-3 or TRBV12-4, the J gene TRBJ1-1, with no clear D. V lost 6 bases and J lost 3, with 26 bases in between. This CDR3 has 18 amino acids. This CDR3 is CASRVRDSSADRDTEAFF. Here the CDR3 DNA reads TGTGCCAGCAGGGTTAGGGATAGTTCGGCGGACCGGGACACTGAAGCTTTCTTT.

This clonotype ranks as large. The J gene is TRBJ2-3, the V gene TRBV18; tentatively, D is TRBD2 (12 bases). Germline CDR1 reads KGHSH; CDR2 reads LQKENI. Between the trimmed V and J ends, which lost 5 bases and 3 bases, there was a span of 27 bases. The length of the CDR3 is 19 residues. The CDR3 protein is CASSSGQGATSGRTDTQYF. The CDR3 coding sequence is TGTGCCAGCTCATCCGGACAGGGGGCGACTAGCGGGAGAACAGATACGCAGTATTTT. The full variable domain, its missing parts supplied by reference TRBV18 and TRBJ2-3, is NAGVMQNPRHLVRRRGQEARLRCSPMKGHSHVYWYRQLPEEGLKFMVYLQKENIIDESGMPKERFSAEFPKEGPSILRIQQVVRGDSAAYFCASSSGQGATSGRTDTQYFGPGTRLTVL.

The table lists this clonotype with many counts. A much larger clone differs by one base, so this may be a read error. The V and J genes are TRBV5-1 and TRBJ2-7; 7 nucleotides match TRBD1. This CDR3 contains 17 residues. The V gene end was trimmed by 0 bases and the J gene end by 3 bases; junction bases not matched to a gene: 12. Germline V lookup: CDR1 SGHRS, CDR2 YFSETQ. The CDR3 loop is CASSLEPPGTEDYEQYF. The CDR3 DNA is TGCGCCAGCAGCTTGGAACCGCCCGGGACAGAAGACTACGAGCAGTACTTC.

With respect to this clonotype: A read error is likely, as this CDR3 ends without the conserved phenylalanine or tryptophan. The limits of the CDR3 on the DNA are not certain, so only TCRdb's listed CDR3 is given. V and J are TRBV27 and TRBJ2-3. Per germline, CDR1 MNHEY and CDR2 SMNVEV (reference sequence). From its first to its last residue, the CDR3 has 14 amino acids. Here the CDR3 reads CASSLLRSTEKQEV.

The count of this clonotype is one. A junction end diverges from the germline sequence, so it may reflect a read error. The V gene is TRBV7-4, the J gene TRBJ1-5, with no clear D. In germline, CDR1 is SGHVT, CDR2 SQSDAQ. The CDR3 has 14 residues. CDR3 nucleotide sequence: TGTGCAAGCAGCTTAGACTGGGGTCAAAACACCTTGTACTTT. It codes for CASSLDWGQNTLYF.

This rearrangement joins TRBV9 to TRBJ1-3; 8 nucleotides agree with TRBD1. Germline V gene data show CDR1 as SGDLS and CDR2 as YYNGEE. J gave up 16 bases and V 3 bases, and 18 bases lay outside the gene matches. CDR3 length: 15 residues. The CDR3 bases are TGTGCCAGCAGCGCACAGGGGGATTCTGGAAATACGCTCTATTTT. Translating gives CASSAQGDSGNTLYF.

Regarding this clonotype: An end of the junction differs from the germline gene, which may be a read error. The chain employs TRBV11-1 and TRBJ2-1, with TRBD2 matching 13 bases. Germline V gene data show CDR1 as SGHAT and CDR2 as FQDESV (reference sequence). This CDR3 spans 18 amino acids. CDR3: CASSFPKTSGRIDNGQLF. In nucleotides, the CDR3 is TGTGCCAGCAGCTTCCCTAAGACTAGCGGGAGGATCGACAATGGGCAGCTCTTC. Using reference TRBV11-1 and TRBJ2-1 for the parts outside the CDR3, the full variable domain is EAEVAQSPRYKITEKSQAVAFWCDPISGHATLYWYRQILGQGPELLVQFQDESVVDDSQLPKDRFSAERLKGVDSTLKIQPAELGDSAMYLCASSFPKTSGRIDNGQLFGPGTRLTVL.

This clonotype was counted a single time. The chain combines TRBV6-2 or TRBV6-3 with TRBJ1-6; D gene ambiguous. V was trimmed by 6 bases and J by 9 bases, leaving 9 bases between them. The CDR3 runs 12 residues. CDR1 is MNHEY, CDR2 SVGEGT, per germline. CDR3 sequence: CASSSTVSPLHF. The CDR3 DNA follows: TGTGCCAGCAGCTCCACAGTTTCACCCCTCCACTTT.

This clonotype is large in the sample. This chain connects TRBV18 to TRBJ1-1; D is perhaps TRBD1 (5 bases). V shed 10 bases and J shed 0 bases, with 15 bases lying between them. The germline gives CDR1 KGHSH, CDR2 LQKENI. The CDR3 is made up of 14 amino acids. CDR3 nucleotides: TGTGCCACCAGCGGGGGGGTAATGAACACTGAAGCTTTCTTT. Its translation is CATSGGVMNTEAFF.

This clonotype is a singleton in its sample. The V gene is TRBV4-2, the J gene TRBJ1-1; D is unclear. The CDR3 spans 15 residues. With 0 bases removed from V and 14 bases from J, the gap between germline ends came to 22 bases. Germline-derived CDR1 and CDR2 are LGHNA and YNFKEQ. CDR3 nucleotide sequence: TGTGCCAGCAGCCAAGATCTCAGCTCAAACACAGAAGTCTTCTTT. This sequence encodes CASSQDLSSNTEVFF.

This clonotype counts as medium-sized. The chain employs TRBV11-2 and TRBJ2-1; tentative D call: TRBD2 (6 bases). The germline V gene encodes CDR1 SGHAT and CDR2 FQNNGV. The ends were cut back, 5 bases at V and 4 bases at J, with 21 bases in the middle. The CDR3 extends over 17 amino acids. The DNA for the CDR3 is TGTGCCAGCAGCAGGGCGGGATTGGGCAGGTTATACAATGAGCAGTTCTTC. Translation: CASSRAGLGRLYNEQFF. Together with reference TRBV11-2 and TRBJ2-1, the CDR3 gives the full variable domain: EAGVAQSPRYKIIEKRQSVAFWCNPISGHATLYWYQQILGQGPKLLIQFQNNGVVDDSQLPKDRFSAERLKGVDSTLKIQPAKLEDSAVYLCASSRAGLGRLYNEQFFGPGTRLTVL.

This chain joins TRBV27 and TRBJ2-1, with TRBD2 identical over 9 bases. This CDR3 region has 14 residues. Germline trimming cut 8 bases from V and 12 bases from J; bases unmatched to any gene: 14. Looked up from germline, CDR1 is MNHEY and CDR2 is SMNVEV (reference sequence). CDR3 nucleotide sequence: TGTGCCAGCTGGAGTAGCGGGAGCACAGATACGCAGTTCTTC. Its protein is CASWSSGSTDTQFF.

This chain joins TRBV7-2 and TRBJ1-5; D not resolved. The ends were cut back, 5 bases at V and 16 bases at J, with 15 bases in the middle. The CDR3 length is 11 residues. Germline-derived CDR1 and CDR2 are SGHTA and FQGNSA. The CDR3 protein is CASSVSNQPHF. CDR3 nucleotide sequence: TGTGCCAGCAGCGTTAGCAATCAGCCCCATTTT.

With respect to this clonotype: Because it lacks the conserved phenylalanine or tryptophan at the end, this CDR3 is likely a read error. The limits of the CDR3 on the DNA are not certain, so only TCRdb's listed CDR3 is given. This chain links TRBV27 with TRBJ2-1. The germline gives CDR1 MNHEY, CDR2 SMNVEV (reference sequence). The length of the CDR3 is 15 amino acids, counting both ends. CDR3 sequence: CASRGGRNSYNEQGV.